This T cell receptor beta chain was sequenced for a study of T cells in Graves' hyperthyroidism and ophthalmopathy. On the study more broadly: Before treatment of any kind, peripheral blood was taken at initial diagnosis.

Authors of the study amplified TCR beta CDR3 regions from RNA transcripts. Initially, a first-round RT-PCR of the TCR CDR3 employed the HTBI primer set. From the multiplex PCR reads, TCRdb called clonotypes with MiXCR, one entry per CDR3 protein. The sample includes 650,000 to 750,000 distinct CDR3 sequences, around 15% of them seen just once. The V end lost 4 bases, the J end lost 2 bases, and 6 bases lay between the germline ends. The germline V gene encodes CDR1 SNHLY and CDR2 FYNNEI. This CDR3 spans 13 amino acids. Over 18 months, lack of ophthalmopathy progression marked Graves' hyperthyroidism as stable. Clinical symptoms, serum thyroxine, TRAb, thyroid ultrasound and orbital computed tomography established diagnosis. Fresh peripheral blood, roughly 10 ml, was the source of the PBMCs. The sample holds many counts of this clonotype.

This TCR was sampled from a woman aged 18-29 years with Graves' hyperthyroidism. The gene calls are TRBV2 and TRBJ1-3; no clear D gene. Sequencing was performed on blood. The DNA for the CDR3 is TGTGCCAGCAGTGGAGGGACTGGAAACACCATATATTTT. As protein: CASSGGTGNTIYF.